This entry lists 24 T cell receptor beta chains sequenced from one sample in a study of T cell responses to AZD1222 COVID-19 vaccine. The data were produced by immunoSEQ multiplex PCR, yet TCRdb's version contains in-frame clones alone and is incomplete. The data contain under 150,000 clones, about 90% of them singletons. Sequenced material: peripheral blood, taken on day 0 of AZD1222 vaccination. The receptors were gathered from an adult in good health.

This chain links TRBV28 with TRBJ2-1, with 7 bases lining up with TRBD1. The V segment lost 5 bases and the J segment 13 bases; nucleotides outside the gene matches: 11. Looked up from germline, CDR1 is MDHEN and CDR2 is SYDVKM. The CDR3 is 13 amino acids. The CDR3 coding sequence is TGTGCCAGCAGTCCCCTCCGGACAGGCCGCCAGTTCTTC. This gives the protein CASSPLRTGRQFF.

A single count supports this clone. The rearrangement links TRBV15 to TRBJ1-4; the D gene is possibly TRBD1 (5 bases). CDR1 is LNHNV and CDR2 is YYDKDF in the germline V gene (reference sequence). The CDR3 length is 14 residues. Trimming removed 3 bases at V and 4 bases at J, with 9 bases between. CDR3: CATSRRQSNEKLFF. CDR3 bases: TGTGCCACCAGCAGGCGACAGAGTAATGAAAAACTGTTTTTT.

The CDR3 spells CASSLGGFSLQQAFF. In nucleotides, the CDR3 is TGTGCCAGCAGTTTAGGGGGTTTCTCGCTACAGCAAGCTTTCTTT. The chain links TRBV28 to TRBJ1-1; TRBD1 is a possible D gene (5 bases). This CDR3 is built from 15 residues. Trimming removed 2 bases from V and 9 bases from J, with 19 bases in between. CDR1 and CDR2 (germline): MDHEN, SYDVKM.

This clone has only a few counts. V gene TRBV30 combines with J gene TRBJ1-1; 7 positions match TRBD1. CDR3 length equals 13 residues. J was trimmed by 6 bases and V by 0 bases; bases with no gene match: 4. Germline lookup yields CDR1 GTSNPN and CDR2 SVGIG (reference sequence). The CDR3 loop is CAWSVQGIPEAFF. The CDR3, as DNA: TGTGCCTGGAGTGTACAGGGGATACCTGAAGCTTTCTTT.

This clone was observed a single time. The chain uses TRBV28 and TRBJ1-2, with D possibly TRBD1 on 5 matching bases. The ends were cut back, 6 bases at V and 1 base at J, with 12 bases in the middle. CDR1 MDHEN and CDR2 SYDVKM come from the germline V gene. The CDR3 contains 14 residues. CDR3 in amino acids: CASRGGSVNYGYTF. Written as DNA, the CDR3 is TGTGCCAGCAGGGGGGGGAGTGTTAACTATGGCTACACCTTC.

CDR3 nucleotide sequence: TGTGCCAGCAGCCAAGATCCGACCCCGGCACGGGGGGCGGGCACTGAAGCTTTCTTT. It yields the protein CASSQDPTPARGAGTEAFF. This chain joins TRBV4-2 and TRBJ1-1, with D possibly TRBD1 on 6 matching bases. Trimming took off 0 bases at V and 4 bases at J, with 24 bases between the two ends. The CDR3 sequence is 19 residues long. Germline values: CDR1 LGHNA, CDR2 YNFKEQ.

The chain recombines TRBV15 with TRBJ1-2, with 7 bases fitting TRBD1. The V segment lost 0 bases and the J segment 4 bases; nucleotides outside the gene matches: 5. CDR1 LNHNV and CDR2 YYDKDF come from the germline V gene (reference sequence). The CDR3 is 15 residues long. CDR3 in amino acids: CATSRDRDSLYGYTF. The CDR3, as DNA: TGTGCCACCAGCAGAGACCGGGACAGCCTCTATGGCTACACCTTC.

This chain joins TRBV11-2 and TRBJ2-7; tentative D call: TRBD1 (6 bases). Germline loops: CDR1 SGHAT, CDR2 FQNNGV. This CDR3 comprises 16 residues. The V end lost 6 bases, the J end lost 3 bases, and 21 bases lay between the germline ends. The CDR3 sequence: CASSYLTGRGIYEQYF. The CDR3 bases are TGTGCCAGCAGTTACCTGACGGGCAGGGGAATCTACGAGCAGTACTTC.

The gene calls are TRBV12-3 or TRBV12-4 and TRBJ2-1; D gene unclear. V lost 6 bases and J lost 10, with 13 bases in between. This CDR3 contains 12 residues. CDR3 DNA sequence: TGTGCCAGCAGCCCAAGCCCTCGGGAGCAGTTCTTC. Translating gives CASSPSPREQFF.

This chain uses TRBV6-6 with TRBJ2-7; the match to TRBD1 covers 9 bases. After removal of 6 bases from V and 2 bases from J, the junction contained 14 bases not matched to a gene. Germline CDR1 and CDR2: MNHNY and SVGAGI (reference sequence). The CDR3 is 17 amino acids. CDR3 region: CASSRSIDRGFPYEQYF. CDR3 bases: TGTGCCAGCAGCCGATCAATAGACAGGGGGTTTCCCTACGAGCAGTACTTC.

This clone appeared a few times. The chain recombines TRBV6-5 with TRBJ2-2; no definite D call. The V end was cut by 7 bases, the J end by 6 bases, with 15 bases between. CDR1 and CDR2 (germline): MNHEY, SVGAGI. This CDR3 is built from 14 residues. The CDR3 sequence: CASTRADEAGELFF. The CDR3 DNA follows: TGTGCCAGCACCCGAGCAGACGAGGCCGGGGAGCTGTTTTTT.

The chain carries TRBV29-1 and TRBJ2-1; 10 nucleotides agree with TRBD2. The germline CDR1 and CDR2 sequences are SQVTM and ANQGSEA. The CDR3 is made up of 13 amino acids. V lost 6 bases, J lost 7 bases, and 6 bases stayed unmatched. The CDR3 reads CSVLAGSRNEQFF. CDR3 coding DNA: TGCAGCGTACTAGCGGGGTCTCGGAATGAGCAGTTCTTC.

The chain joins TRBV5-4 to TRBJ1-2; 7 bases map to TRBD1. This CDR3 contains 14 residues. The V gene end was trimmed by 1 base and the J gene end by 5 bases; junction bases not matched to a gene: 5. Germline CDR1 is SGHNT and CDR2 is YYREEE (reference sequence). The CDR3, as DNA: TGTGCCAGCAGCTTGCCGGGACAGTGGTATGGCTACACCTTC. This translates into CASSLPGQWYGYTF.

V and J are TRBV19 and TRBJ1-5, with D possibly matching TRBD1 (5 bases). In germline, CDR1 is LNHDA, CDR2 SQIVND (reference sequence). V gave up 5 bases and J gave up 2 bases, with 13 bases separating them. The CDR3 covers 15 residues. The CDR3 sequence: CASSDDSRGNQPQHF. DNA of the CDR3: TGTGCCAGTAGTGACGACAGCCGAGGCAATCAGCCCCAGCATTTT.

The chain joins TRBV5-4 to TRBJ2-6, with D perhaps being TRBD1 or TRBD2 (6 bases each). The V gene's germline CDR1 is SGHNT and CDR2 YYREEE (reference sequence). The CDR3 extends over 15 amino acids. V was trimmed by 4 bases and J by 4 bases, leaving 12 bases between them. CDR3 region: CASSPTGRGANVLTF. CDR3 nucleotides: TGTGCCAGCAGCCCCACAGGGAGGGGGGCCAACGTCCTGACTTTC.

The chain joins TRBV11-3 to TRBJ2-1; a weak D match, TRBD2 (6 bases). There are 16 residues in the CDR3. Germline CDR1 and CDR2: SGHNT and YENEEA. V lost 5 bases, J lost 7 bases, and 21 bases lay in between. The CDR3 bases are TGTGCCAGCAGCCGTCCGCTAGGGAGGTTTTGGAATGAGCAGTTCTTC. It is translated as CASSRPLGRFWNEQFF.

This clone has only a few counts. V usage is TRBV7-6 and J usage is TRBJ1-1; D possibly corresponds to TRBD1 (5 bases). The length of the CDR3 is 16 residues. Trimming removed 0 bases from V and 0 bases from J, with 11 bases in between. The germline CDR1 and CDR2 sequences are SGHVS and FNYEAQ. CDR3 loop: CASSLAPRGMNTEAFF. The CDR3 coding sequence is TGTGCCAGCAGCTTAGCCCCACGGGGGATGAACACTGAAGCTTTCTTT.

The CDR3 loop reads CASCRDVYNEQFF. CDR3 nucleotides: TGTGCCAGCTGCAGGGACGTTTACAATGAGCAGTTCTTC. The gene calls are TRBV7-2 and TRBJ2-1, with D possibly called TRBD1 or TRBD2 (5 bases each). Germline V CDR1 and CDR2: SGHTA, FQGNSA. The germline V and J ends were trimmed by 8 bases and 4 bases, with 12 bases remaining between them. This CDR3 comprises 13 residues. Full variable domain (missing parts from reference TRBV7-2 and TRBJ2-1): GAGVSQSPSNKVTEKGKDVELRCDPISGHTALYWYRQSLGQGLEFLIYFQGNSAPDKSGLPSDRFSAERTGGSVSTLTIQRTQQEDSAVYLCASCRDVYNEQFFGPGTRLTVL.

The chain combines TRBV5-4 with TRBJ2-7; 7 positions match TRBD2. V was pared by 4 bases and J by 4 bases, with 14 bases of the junction left unmatched. The CDR3 has 16 residues. The germline V gene encodes CDR1 SGHNT and CDR2 YYREEE (reference sequence). The CDR3 DNA follows: TGTGCCAGCAGCACCTGGAGGAGCGGGGTAACGTACGAGCAGTACTTC. This sequence encodes CASSTWRSGVTYEQYF.

CDR3: CASSAGTAYGYTF. The DNA of the CDR3 is TGTGCCAGCAGCGCCGGGACAGCTTATGGCTACACCTTC. This chain links TRBV7-9 with TRBJ1-2; 7 nucleotides line up with TRBD1. The V gene end was trimmed by 5 bases and the J gene end by 5 bases; junction bases not matched to a gene: 5. Looked up from germline, CDR1 is SEHNR and CDR2 is FQNEAQ (reference sequence). The CDR3 consists of 13 residues. Supplemented by reference TRBV7-9 and TRBJ1-2, the full variable domain reads DTGVSQNPRHKITKRGQNVTFRCDPISEHNRLYWYRQTLGQGPEFLTYFQNEAQLEKSRLLSDRFSAERPKGSFSTLEIQRTEQGDSAMYLCASSAGTAYGYTFGSGTRLTVV.

This chain links TRBV6-6 with TRBJ2-5; D is undetermined. CDR3 length: 14 amino acids. CDR1 and CDR2 from the germline V gene are MNHNY and SVGAGI (reference sequence). The V gene lost 8 bases and the J gene lost 2 bases, with 15 bases spanning the gap. In nucleotides, the CDR3 is TGTGCCAGCTCCGGACGGCCCCTACAAGAGACCCAGTACTTC. Translation: CASSGRPLQETQYF.

The chain recombines TRBV4-2 with TRBJ2-1; D is unclear. The CDR3 consists of 12 residues. Germline values: CDR1 LGHNA, CDR2 YNFKEQ. Deletions cut 1 base from V and 8 bases from J, with 6 bases between. DNA of the CDR3: TGTGCCAGCAGCCAAGTCGGCGATGAGCAGTTCTTC. Translation gives CASSQVGDEQFF.

The chain is built from TRBV2 and TRBJ1-5, with D uncertain. This CDR3 is 14 amino acids long. Germline CDR1 SNHLY, CDR2 FYNNEI. Trimming shortened V by 2 bases and J by 3 bases, and 8 bases separated the two germline ends. The CDR3 region is CASSEQEHNQPQHF. CDR3 in DNA: TGTGCCAGCAGTGAACAGGAACACAATCAGCCCCAGCATTTT.

The chain couples TRBV9 to TRBJ1-6, with 10 positions matching TRBD1. V shed 4 bases, J shed 6 bases, and the junction held 4 bases outside the gene matches. The germline V gene encodes CDR1 SGDLS and CDR2 YYNGEE. The CDR3 runs 15 residues. The CDR3 sequence is CASSSRQGANSPLHF. DNA of the CDR3: TGTGCCAGCAGCTCTAGACAGGGGGCTAATTCACCCCTCCACTTT.